The 10 T cell receptor beta chains listed next were all sequenced from one sample in a study of T cell changes during pregnancy in multiple sclerosis. The table came from immunoSEQ multiplex PCR; TCRdb's copy has only in-frame clones and leaves some out. This table has about 68,000 clones, 75% to 95% appearing once. The sample consisted of peripheral blood, taken in the second trimester of pregnancy. The receptors stem from a female donor with multiple sclerosis, enrolled in a pregnancy study.

The CDR3 here is CASYTGYGNTIYF. The CDR3 bases are TGTGCCAGTTATACAGGGTACGGAAACACCATATATTTT. The gene calls are TRBV19 and TRBJ1-3; TRBD1 is a possible D gene (6 bases). Germline V gene data show CDR1 as LNHDA and CDR2 as SQIVND (reference sequence). Trimming left V 8 bases short and J 4 bases short, with 12 bases between. CDR3 length equals 13 residues.

The V gene is TRBV30, the J gene TRBJ1-3; the D is unclear. From germline, CDR1 is GTSNPN and CDR2 SVGIG (reference sequence). V gave up 1 base and J gave up 2 bases, with 15 bases separating them. This CDR3 comprises 16 residues. The CDR3 spells CAWSASPHEAGNTIYF. CDR3 coding DNA: TGTGCCTGGAGTGCCTCCCCTCATGAGGCTGGAAACACCATATATTTT.

The rearrangement joins TRBV6-5 to TRBJ2-7, with 8 bases matching TRBD1. V lost 0 bases, J lost 3 bases, and 4 bases stayed unmatched. The CDR3 runs 15 residues. From germline, CDR1 is MNHEY and CDR2 SVGAGI. Here the CDR3 reads CASSYSRDRSYEQYF. As DNA, the CDR3 is TGTGCCAGCAGTTACTCGAGGGACAGGAGCTACGAGCAGTACTTC.

This chain connects TRBV30 to TRBJ1-4; tentative D call: TRBD1 (5 bases). The ends were cut back, 1 base at V and 8 bases at J, with 14 bases in the middle. Germline CDR1 reads GTSNPN; CDR2 reads SVGIG (reference sequence). This CDR3 has 14 residues. CDR3 amino acids: CAWSGPGYREKLFF. The DNA for the CDR3 is TGTGCCTGGAGTGGGCCAGGGTATCGGGAAAAACTGTTTTTT.

In DNA, the CDR3 is TGTGCCACCAGCCTCCTAGCGGGGGGCTCCTACGAGCAGTACTTC. This sequence encodes CATSLLAGGSYEQYF. This chain joins TRBV15 and TRBJ2-7, with 11 bases fitting TRBD2. The CDR3 spans 15 residues. Germline V gene data show CDR1 as LNHNV and CDR2 as YYDKDF (reference sequence). The V and J ends lost 5 bases and 0 bases, in that order; junction bases with no gene match: 3.

The chain carries TRBV6-1 and TRBJ1-1, with D tentatively TRBD1 (6 bases). From germline, CDR1 is MNHNS and CDR2 SASEGT. There are 14 residues in the CDR3. Trimming shortened V by 5 bases and J by 0 bases, and 10 bases separated the two germline ends. The CDR3 bases are TGTGCCAGCAGTACACAGGGTGTGAACACTGAAGCTTTCTTT. Translated: CASSTQGVNTEAFF.

This clone was seen a single time. CDR3 sequence (DNA): TGTGCCAGCAGCTCTCGGACAGGCCACCTAGGCTATGGCTACACCTTC. Translation: CASSSRTGHLGYGYTF. J is TRBJ1-2 and V is TRBV7-3, with 7 bases that match TRBD1. Germline lookup yields CDR1 SGHTA and CDR2 FQGTGA. The CDR3 length is 16 residues. Trimming removed 4 bases from V and 4 bases from J; junction bases left unmatched: 12.

This sequence joins TRBV25-1 and TRBJ1-1; D remains ambiguous. Looked up from germline, CDR1 is MGHDK and CDR2 is SYGVNS. V lost 10 bases and J 0 bases, leaving 6 bases between the germline ends. This CDR3 is 11 amino acids long. The CDR3 is CATVMNTEAFF. CDR3 in DNA: TGTGCCACCGTTATGAACACTGAAGCTTTCTTT.

This clone appeared once. The chain employs TRBV9 and TRBJ1-6; tentatively, D is TRBD1 (5 bases). Trimming left V 0 bases short and J 8 bases short, with 12 bases between. CDR3 size: 15 residues. Germline loops: CDR1 SGDLS, CDR2 YYNGEE. CDR3 sequence: CASSVGAGGDSPLHF. The CDR3 DNA reads TGTGCCAGCAGCGTAGGAGCCGGGGGGGATTCACCCCTCCACTTT.

This chain links TRBV7-3 with TRBJ1-1; D gene unclear. The germline V gene has CDR1 SGHTA and CDR2 FQGTGA. The CDR3 is 13 amino acids. The V and J ends lost 5 bases and 3 bases respectively, with 10 bases between them. CDR3 in amino acids: CASSRRVDTEAFF. CDR3 nucleotides: TGTGCCAGCAGCAGGCGGGTGGACACTGAAGCTTTCTTT.